This T cell receptor (beta chain) came from a study of T cell responses to AZD1222 COVID-19 vaccine. This CDR3 is built from 16 residues. Looked up from germline, CDR1 is SGDLS and CDR2 is YYNGEE. The V segment lost 4 bases and the J segment 8 bases; nucleotides outside the gene matches: 12. Repertoires were generated with immunoSEQ multiplex PCR, while TCRdb's copy carries only in-frame clones and drops some. This sample has some 70,000 clones; under 90% occur once, and the top ten carry over 11%. Specimen: peripheral blood, collected 28 days after the second AZD1222 dose. The chain recombines TRBV9 with TRBJ2-2; 9 nucleotides agree with TRBD2. This clonotype was sampled from an adult who received the AZD1222 COVID-19 vaccine. The CDR3 loop reads CASSPSAGGARGELFF. CDR3 nucleotide sequence: TGTGCCAGCAGCCCTTCGGCGGGGGGGGCGCGTGGGGAGCTGTTTTTT.